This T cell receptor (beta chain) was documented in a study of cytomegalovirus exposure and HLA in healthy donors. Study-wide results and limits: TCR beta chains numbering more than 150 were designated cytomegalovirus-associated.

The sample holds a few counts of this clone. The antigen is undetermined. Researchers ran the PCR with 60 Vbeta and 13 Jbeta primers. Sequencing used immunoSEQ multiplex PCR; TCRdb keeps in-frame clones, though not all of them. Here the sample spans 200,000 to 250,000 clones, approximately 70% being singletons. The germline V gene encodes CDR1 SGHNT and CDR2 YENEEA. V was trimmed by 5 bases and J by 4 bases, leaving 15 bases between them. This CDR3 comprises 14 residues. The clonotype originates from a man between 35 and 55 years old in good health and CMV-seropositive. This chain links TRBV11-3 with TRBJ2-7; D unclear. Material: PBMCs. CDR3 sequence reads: CASSPAQAPYEQYF. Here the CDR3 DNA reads TGTGCCAGCAGCCCGGCCCAGGCCCCTTACGAGCAGTACTTC.